One sample yielded the 21 T cell receptor beta chains listed below, sequenced in a study of cytomegalovirus exposure and HLA in healthy donors. The study ran its PCR with 60 Vbeta and 13 Jbeta primers. Data came from immunoSEQ multiplex PCR; TCRdb stores just in-frame clones and leaves some out. The data hold 150,000 to 200,000 clones, with roughly nine tenths observed a single time. The specimen sequenced was PBMCs. Receptor source: a girl younger than two in good health and CMV-seronegative.

The rearrangement links TRBV21-1 to TRBJ2-5; the table gives TRBD1 as D, unverified against the DNA. TRBV21-1 is assigned pseudogene status. This CDR3 spans 14 amino acids. In DNA, the CDR3 is TGTGCCAGCAGCAACCGGCAGGGCAGTGAGACCCAGTACTTC. Residues: CASSNRQGSETQYF.

The V and J genes are TRBV5-1 and TRBJ2-4; 8 bases match TRBD2. The germline V gene encodes CDR1 SGHRS and CDR2 YFSETQ. Unmatched junction bases numbered 1, after V lost 6 bases and J lost 2 bases. The length of the CDR3 is 13 residues. Here the CDR3 reads CASTGGPKNIQYF. DNA of the CDR3: TGCGCCAGCACGGGAGGGCCCAAAAACATTCAGTACTTC. The whole variable domain, remainder taken from reference TRBV5-1 and TRBJ2-4, is KAGVTQTPRYLIKTRGQQVTLSCSPISGHRSVSWYQQTPGQGLQFLFEYFSETQRNKGNFPGRFSGRQFSNSRSEMNVSTLELGDSALYLCASTGGPKNIQYFGAGTRLSVL.

V is TRBV10-3 and J is TRBJ1-2, with D tentatively TRBD1 (6 bases). Germline values: CDR1 ENHRY, CDR2 SYGVKD. V lost 8 bases and J lost 3, with 13 bases in between. The CDR3 has 13 amino acids. In nucleotides, the CDR3 is TGTGCCATCGGCACAGGGATGGACTATGGCTACACCTTC. Protein product: CAIGTGMDYGYTF.

The chain joins TRBV5-8 to TRBJ2-2; maybe TRBD2 (7 bases). From germline, CDR1 is SGHTS and CDR2 YDEGEE. Trimming shortened V by 1 base and J by 1 base, and 14 bases separated the two germline ends. The CDR3 sequence is 17 residues long. CDR3 sequence reads: CASSLSPGGRNTGELFF. CDR3 in DNA: TGTGCCAGCAGCTTGTCTCCGGGGGGCAGGAACACCGGGGAGCTGTTTTTT.

The rearrangement links TRBV7-6 to TRBJ2-1; 8 bases align to TRBD2. V lost 1 base to trimming and J lost 2 bases; unmatched junction nucleotides: 7. The CDR3 is 17 amino acids. CDR1 SGHVS and CDR2 FNYEAQ come from the germline V gene. The CDR3 DNA sequence: TGTGCCAGCAGCTTAGTTGAGGGGACTAGGGCCTACAATGAGCAGTTCTTC. Amino acid sequence: CASSLVEGTRAYNEQFF.

This clone was picked up one time. The rearrangement uses TRBV6-5 and TRBJ1-1, with D hard to call. Germline-derived CDR1 and CDR2 are MNHEY and SVGAGI. The CDR3 is made up of 14 amino acids. V shed 2 bases and J shed 4 bases, with 11 bases lying between them. The CDR3 here is CASSYSTGITEAFF. The DNA of the CDR3 is TGTGCCAGCAGTTACAGTACCGGGATCACTGAAGCTTTCTTT.

The gene calls are TRBV11-2 and TRBJ2-7, with 10 bases lining up with TRBD2. Germline V gene sequence: CDR1 SGHAT, CDR2 FQNNGV. Trimming cost V 3 bases and J 0 bases; bases outside gene matches: 14. This CDR3 region has 19 residues. The CDR3 sequence: CASSFQPSSGGINSYEQYF. DNA for the CDR3: TGTGCCAGCAGCTTCCAGCCATCTAGCGGGGGCATTAACTCCTACGAGCAGTACTTC.

Notes on this clone: One end of the junction varies from germline; a read error may be responsible. J is TRBJ2-7 and V is TRBV5-7, with a possible D match to TRBD2 (5 bases). TRBV5-7 is identified as an open reading frame with a role that is uncertain. The CDR3 loop spans 14 amino acids. CDR3 bases: TGTGCCAGCAGCTTAAGAGCGGCGATTTACGAGCAATACTTC. Its protein product is CASSLRAAIYEQYF.

The chain recombines TRBV7-2 with TRBJ1-2, with TRBD1 identical over 8 bases. Germline CDR1 and CDR2: SGHTA and FQGNSA. J lost 4 bases, V lost 3 bases, and 4 bases had no gene match. The CDR3 sequence is 14 residues long. The CDR3 DNA follows: TGTGCCAGCAGCTTCGGACAGGGACCCTATGGCTACACCTTC. It specifies CASSFGQGPYGYTF. The full variable domain, completed using reference TRBV7-2 and TRBJ1-2, is GAGVSQSPSNKVTEKGKDVELRCDPISGHTALYWYRQSLGQGLEFLIYFQGNSAPDKSGLPSDRFSAERTGGSVSTLTIQRTQQEDSAVYLCASSFGQGPYGYTFGSGTRLTVV.

The rearrangement uses TRBV4-1 and TRBJ2-5; 11 nucleotides match TRBD2. Germline V gene sequence: CDR1 MGHRA, CDR2 YSYEKL. The J segment lost 3 bases and the V segment lost 4 bases, leaving 4 bases of the junction unmatched. This CDR3 contains 15 residues. CDR3 in DNA: TGCGCCAGCAGCCCTTTTAGCGGGGGGGAAGAGACCCAGTACTTC. Its protein product is CASSPFSGGEETQYF.

This clone was counted a single time. The rearrangement links TRBV13 to TRBJ2-7, with 7 bases identical to TRBD2. Trimming cost V 4 bases and J 2 bases; bases outside gene matches: 8. Germline CDR1 reads PRHDT; CDR2 reads FYEKMQ (reference sequence). CDR3 length: 15 residues. The CDR3 sequence is CASSSRERGPYEQYF. Written as DNA, the CDR3 is TGTGCCAGCAGCTCGCGGGAGCGGGGCCCCTACGAGCAGTACTTC. Full variable domain (outside the CDR3, taken from reference TRBV13 and TRBJ2-7): AAGVIQSPRHLIKEKRETATLKCYPIPRHDTVYWYQQGPGQDPQFLISFYEKMQSDKGSIPDRFSAQQFSDYHSELNMSSLELGDSALYFCASSSRERGPYEQYFGPGTRLTVT.

The chain uses TRBV29-1 and TRBJ2-3; D ambiguous. CDR1 and CDR2 (germline): SQVTM, ANQGSEA. With 2 bases removed from V and 4 bases from J, the gap between germline ends came to 13 bases. The CDR3 totals 14 residues. The chain's CDR3 is CSVEWPTSPDTQYF. CDR3 coding DNA: TGCAGCGTTGAATGGCCGACTTCCCCAGATACGCAGTATTTT.

The rearrangement joins TRBV5-6 to TRBJ1-1; D ambiguous. From germline, CDR1 is SGHDT and CDR2 YYEEEE. The CDR3 has 13 amino acids. The V end was cut by 4 bases, the J end by 1 base, with 8 bases between. The DNA for the CDR3 is TGTGCCAGCAGCCGAGTTCCGAACACTGAAGCTTTCTTT. Protein product: CASSRVPNTEAFF. The full variable domain, rest sourced from reference TRBV5-6 and TRBJ1-1, is DAGVTQSPTHLIKTRGQQVTLRCSPKSGHDTVSWYQQALGQGPQFIFQYYEEEERQRGNFPDRFSGHQFPNYSSELNVNALLLGDSALYLCASSRVPNTEAFFGQGTRLTVV.

V and J are TRBV27 and TRBJ2-3, with D tentatively TRBD2 (6 bases). V dropped 5 bases and J dropped 6 bases, with 18 bases sitting between them. Germline lookup yields CDR1 MNHEY and CDR2 SMNVEV (reference sequence). The CDR3 length is 15 residues. This CDR3 reads CASSPLPPEGDTQYF. Here the CDR3 DNA reads TGTGCCAGCAGTCCCCTCCCCCCGGAGGGTGATACGCAGTATTTT.

The chain couples TRBV19 to TRBJ1-2; a possible D gene is TRBD1 (5 bases). V lost 7 bases to trimming and J lost 8 bases, with 14 bases between them. Germline assignment: CDR1 LNHDA and CDR2 SQIVND (reference sequence). CDR3 length equals 12 residues. CDR3 sequence: CASTGGTRGYTF. DNA of the CDR3: TGTGCCAGTACGGGGGGAACGAGAGGCTACACCTTC.

V usage is TRBV5-4 and J usage is TRBJ2-5; 7 nucleotides match TRBD2. J lost 5 bases, V lost 2 bases, and 6 bases had no gene match. Germline lookup yields CDR1 SGHNT and CDR2 YYREEE (reference sequence). This CDR3 region has 14 residues. The DNA for the CDR3 is TGTGCCAGCAGCTTTGGGGCGGGGGACGAGACCCAGTACTTC. It specifies CASSFGAGDETQYF.

The table lists this clone with a count of one. V is TRBV7-9 and J is TRBJ2-1; 7 nucleotides agree with TRBD1. Trimming removed 8 bases from V and 3 bases from J; junction bases left unmatched: 4. Germline-derived CDR1 and CDR2 are SEHNR and FQNEAQ (reference sequence). The CDR3 runs 13 residues. The CDR3 loop is CASEGAVYNEQFF. CDR3 nucleotide sequence: TGTGCCAGCGAGGGGGCAGTCTACAATGAGCAGTTCTTC.

Concerning this clone itself: Other DNA sequences from this sample encode an identical CDR3 as well. The chain uses TRBV7-3 and TRBJ2-5; TRBD1 might be the D (6 bases). The CDR3 length is 13 residues. Germline CDR1 is SGHTA and CDR2 is FQGTGA. V lost 3 bases, J lost 5 bases, and 10 bases lay in between. CDR3 region: CASSLVRGETQYF. The CDR3 DNA reads TGTGCCAGCAGCTTGGTGAGGGGGGAGACCCAGTACTTC.

This rearrangement joins TRBV19 to TRBJ1-1; 10 positions agree with TRBD1. This CDR3 is built from 14 residues. V lost 3 bases and J lost 4; bases outside the gene matches: 2. CDR1 is LNHDA and CDR2 is SQIVND in the germline V gene (reference sequence). In nucleotides, the CDR3 is TGTGCCAGTAGTATGAGGGACAGGGGCACTGAAGCTTTCTTT. Protein product: CASSMRDRGTEAFF.

The gene calls are TRBV4-2 and TRBJ1-2; 7 bases map to TRBD1. Germline V lookup: CDR1 LGHNA, CDR2 YNFKEQ. J was trimmed by 4 bases and V by 0 bases; bases with no gene match: 2. CDR3 length: 14 amino acids. The DNA for the CDR3 is TGTGCCAGCAGCCAAGATCCAGGGGGCTATGGCTACACCTTC. It encodes CASSQDPGGYGYTF.

The rearrangement joins TRBV18 to TRBJ2-7; the match to TRBD1 covers 9 bases. V shed 3 bases and J 3 bases; nucleotides not matched to a gene: 9. Germline assignment: CDR1 KGHSH and CDR2 LQKENI. The CDR3 extends over 16 amino acids. The CDR3, as DNA: TGTGCCAGCTCACCTTCTACCGGGACAGGGAGCTACGAGCAGTACTTC. This translates into CASSPSTGTGSYEQYF. The whole variable domain, remainder taken from reference TRBV18 and TRBJ2-7, is NAGVMQNPRHLVRRRGQEARLRCSPMKGHSHVYWYRQLPEEGLKFMVYLQKENIIDESGMPKERFSAEFPKEGPSILRIQQVVRGDSAAYFCASSPSTGTGSYEQYFGPGTRLTVT.